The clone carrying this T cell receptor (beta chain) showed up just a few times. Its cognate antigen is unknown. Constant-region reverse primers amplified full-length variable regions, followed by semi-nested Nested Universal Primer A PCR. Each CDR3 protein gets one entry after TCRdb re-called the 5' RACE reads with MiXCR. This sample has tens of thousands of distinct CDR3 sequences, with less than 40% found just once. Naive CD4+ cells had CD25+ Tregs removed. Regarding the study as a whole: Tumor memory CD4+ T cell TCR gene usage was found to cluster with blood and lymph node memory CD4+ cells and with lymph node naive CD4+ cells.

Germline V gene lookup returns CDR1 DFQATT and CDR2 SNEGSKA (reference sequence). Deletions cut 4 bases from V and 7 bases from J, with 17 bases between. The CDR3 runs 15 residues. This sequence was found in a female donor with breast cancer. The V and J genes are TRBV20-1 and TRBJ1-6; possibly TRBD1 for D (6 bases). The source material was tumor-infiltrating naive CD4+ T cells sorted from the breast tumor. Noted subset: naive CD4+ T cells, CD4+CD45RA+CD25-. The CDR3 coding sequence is TGCAGTGCTACGAGGGGGGGCGGGTGGAATTCACCCCTCCACTTT. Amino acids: CSATRGGGWNSPLHF.